What follows is one T cell receptor beta chain and its context. Its antigen is still unknown. The investigators amplified TCR beta CDR3 regions from RNA transcripts. The HTBI primer set drove a first-round RT-PCR of the TCR CDR3. TCRdb recomputed calls from the multiplex PCR reads with MiXCR, one row per CDR3 protein. The table includes around 800,000 distinct CDR3 sequences, roughly 40% detected once. These data originate in a study of T cells in Graves' hyperthyroidism and ophthalmopathy. Whole-study context: Prior to any treatment, at the point of initial diagnosis, peripheral blood was collected. Study conclusions and caveats: The majority of expanded thyroid clonotypes above 0.001 also appeared in blood.

This receptor was obtained from a man aged 18 to 30 with Graves' hyperthyroidism. Sample: blood.

CDR3 bases: TGTGCCACCAGTCTAGCGAACACCGGGGAGCTGTTTTTT. Translation gives CATSLANTGELFF. The chain combines TRBV15 with TRBJ2-2; D call uncertain. CDR1 is LNHNV and CDR2 is YYDKDF in the germline V gene (reference sequence). V was pared by 6 bases and J by 0 bases, with 5 bases between. The CDR3 contains 13 residues.